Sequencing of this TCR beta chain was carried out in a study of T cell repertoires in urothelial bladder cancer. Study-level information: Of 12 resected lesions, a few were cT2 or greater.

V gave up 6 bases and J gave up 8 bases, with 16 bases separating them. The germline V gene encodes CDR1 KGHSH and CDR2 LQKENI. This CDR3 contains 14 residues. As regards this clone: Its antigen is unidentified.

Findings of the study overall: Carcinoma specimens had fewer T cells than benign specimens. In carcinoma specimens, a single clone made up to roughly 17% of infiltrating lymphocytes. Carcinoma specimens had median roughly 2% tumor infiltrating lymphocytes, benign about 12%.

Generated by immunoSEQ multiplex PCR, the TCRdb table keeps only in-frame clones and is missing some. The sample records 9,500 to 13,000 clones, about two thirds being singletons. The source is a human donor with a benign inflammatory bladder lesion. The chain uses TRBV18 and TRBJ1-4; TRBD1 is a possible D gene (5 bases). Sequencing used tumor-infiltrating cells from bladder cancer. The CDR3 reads CASSGDSQGEKLFF. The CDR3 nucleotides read TGTGCCAGCTCTGGGGACTCGCAGGGCGAAAAACTGTTTTTT.